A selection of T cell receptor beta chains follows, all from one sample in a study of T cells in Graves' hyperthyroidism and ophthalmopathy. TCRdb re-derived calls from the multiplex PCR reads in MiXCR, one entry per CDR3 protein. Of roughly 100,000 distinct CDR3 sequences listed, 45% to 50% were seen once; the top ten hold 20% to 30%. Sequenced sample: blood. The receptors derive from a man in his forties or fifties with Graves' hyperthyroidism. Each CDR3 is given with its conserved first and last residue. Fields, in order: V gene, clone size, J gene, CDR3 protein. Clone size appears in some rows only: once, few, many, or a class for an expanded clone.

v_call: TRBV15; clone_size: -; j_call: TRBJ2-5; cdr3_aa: CATSRGIRGGRETQYF
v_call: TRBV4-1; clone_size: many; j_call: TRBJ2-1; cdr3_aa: CASSRTAGSYNEQFF
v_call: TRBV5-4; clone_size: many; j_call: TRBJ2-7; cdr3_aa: CASSVPGQGAIYEQYF
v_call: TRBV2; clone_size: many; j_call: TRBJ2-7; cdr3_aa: CASRLPGRIYEQYF
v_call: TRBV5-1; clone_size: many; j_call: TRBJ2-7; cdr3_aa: CASSWGLTEQYF
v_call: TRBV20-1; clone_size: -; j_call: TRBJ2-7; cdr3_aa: CSAGGQVPYEQYF
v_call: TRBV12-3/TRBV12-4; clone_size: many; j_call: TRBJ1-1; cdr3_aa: CASSPALGATEAFF
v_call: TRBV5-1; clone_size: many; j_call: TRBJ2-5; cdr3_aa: CASSFRGRAGETQYF
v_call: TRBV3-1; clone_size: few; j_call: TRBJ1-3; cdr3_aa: CASSQDRRRFSGNTIYF
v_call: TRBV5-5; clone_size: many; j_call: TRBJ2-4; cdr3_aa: CASSGTDTQNIQYF
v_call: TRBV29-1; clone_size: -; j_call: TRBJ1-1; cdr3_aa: CSALSGNTEAFF
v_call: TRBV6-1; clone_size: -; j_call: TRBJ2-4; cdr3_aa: CASSESGGVPWYF
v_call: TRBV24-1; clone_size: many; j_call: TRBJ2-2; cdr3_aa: CATSDFGTSGWAANTGELFF
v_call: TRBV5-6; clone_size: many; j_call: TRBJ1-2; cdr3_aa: CASSRPYQGHGYTF
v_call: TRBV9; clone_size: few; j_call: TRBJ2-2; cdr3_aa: CASGGQAGELFF
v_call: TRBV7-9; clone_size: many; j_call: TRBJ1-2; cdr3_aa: CASSLSGEEGYTF
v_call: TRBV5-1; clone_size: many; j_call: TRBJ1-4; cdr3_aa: CASSFGGANEKLFF
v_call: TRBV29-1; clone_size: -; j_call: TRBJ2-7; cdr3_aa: CASSRQGSYEQYF
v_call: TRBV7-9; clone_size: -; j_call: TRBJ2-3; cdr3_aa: CACSLVGQGVDTRYF
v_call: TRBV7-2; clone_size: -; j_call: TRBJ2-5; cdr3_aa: CASSLGAREETQYF
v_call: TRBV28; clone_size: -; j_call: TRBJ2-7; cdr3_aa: CASDDGEGTVLSSYEQYF
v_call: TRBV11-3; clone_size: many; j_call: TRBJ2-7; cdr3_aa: CASSPTGRPLYEQYF
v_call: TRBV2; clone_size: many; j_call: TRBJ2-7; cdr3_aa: CASSPFGQAIEQYF
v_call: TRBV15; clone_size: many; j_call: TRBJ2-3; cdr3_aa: CASSGGSTDTQYF
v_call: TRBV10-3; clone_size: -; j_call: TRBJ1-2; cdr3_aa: CAIRDKGALNYGYTF
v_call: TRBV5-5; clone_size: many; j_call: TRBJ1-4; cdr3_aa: CASSRQGLEEKLFF
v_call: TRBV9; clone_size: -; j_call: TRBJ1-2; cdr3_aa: CASSPRGDYGYTF
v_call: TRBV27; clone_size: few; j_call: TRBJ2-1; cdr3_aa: CASSLFGLNNEQFF
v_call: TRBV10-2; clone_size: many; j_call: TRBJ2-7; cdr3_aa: CASRDPQGLYEQYF
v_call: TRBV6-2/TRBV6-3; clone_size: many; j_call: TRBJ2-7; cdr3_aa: CASSYTQASYEQYF
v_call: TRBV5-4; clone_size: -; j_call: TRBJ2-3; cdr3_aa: CASSLGQGTQYF
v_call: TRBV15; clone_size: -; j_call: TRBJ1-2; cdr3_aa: CATSRVRYGYTF
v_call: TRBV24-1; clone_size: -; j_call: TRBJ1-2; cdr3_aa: CATSEGTGRGYTF
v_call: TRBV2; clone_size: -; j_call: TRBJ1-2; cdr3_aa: CASSGRTTANYGYTF
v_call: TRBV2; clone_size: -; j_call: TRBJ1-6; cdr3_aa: CASSDRDSRHSPLHF
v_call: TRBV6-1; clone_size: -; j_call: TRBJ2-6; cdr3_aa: CASSDSQGANVLTF
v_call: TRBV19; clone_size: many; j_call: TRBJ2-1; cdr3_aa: CASSIGGAGAYNEQFF
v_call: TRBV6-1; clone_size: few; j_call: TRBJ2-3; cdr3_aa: CASSEALLWGTGTDTQYF
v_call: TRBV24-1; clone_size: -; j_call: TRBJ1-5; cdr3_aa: CATSDLASNQPQHF
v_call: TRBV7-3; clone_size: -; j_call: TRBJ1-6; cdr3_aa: CASSQQSLSNSPLHF
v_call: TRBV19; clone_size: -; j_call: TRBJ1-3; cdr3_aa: CASSRSFTGNTIYF
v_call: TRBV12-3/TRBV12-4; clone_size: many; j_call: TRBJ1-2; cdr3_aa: CASSFGWVDGYTF
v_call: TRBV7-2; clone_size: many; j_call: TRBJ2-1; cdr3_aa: CASSQATVRGNEQFF
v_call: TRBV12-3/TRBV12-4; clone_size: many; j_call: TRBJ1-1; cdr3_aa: CASGPGSPTEAFF
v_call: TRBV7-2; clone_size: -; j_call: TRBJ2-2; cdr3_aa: CASSLRLAGGRAGELFF